What follows is one TCR beta chain and its context. The CDR3 sequence is 15 residues long. V was shortened by 4 bases and J by 0 bases, with 9 bases between the two germline ends. Germline V gene lookup returns CDR1 SGHTA and CDR2 FQGNSA. The entry originates in a study of regulatory T cells in long-lasting Graves disease. Library construction for TCR beta used iRepertoire HTBI primers and Arm-PCR of CDR3 regions. In the original workflow: Among the samples, 62 TRBV and more than twelve TRBJ segments were identified. TCRdb redid the calling of the multiplex PCR reads with MiXCR, one entry per CDR3 protein. The V and J calls and clone size are TCRdb's, not the authors'. The table records about 440,000 distinct CDR3 sequences, less than 20% of them present only once. As to time point: newly diagnosed GD, antithyroid drugs for less than 3 months. RNA extracted from PBMCs served as the sequencing template.

The data also belong to a second study, concerning T cells in Graves' hyperthyroidism and ophthalmopathy. That source adds: The study excluded patients with uncontrolled infection, other autoimmune disease, pregnancy or lactation. Stable hyperthyroidism was separated from ophthalmopathy by a model based on 13 V-J features. It was a median roughly 6.5 months before onset that the model predicted ophthalmopathy.

The sequences come from peripheral blood mononuclear cells (PBMCs), collected at new diagnosis, from a patient treated with antithyroid drugs. This TCR was sampled from a woman aged 25 to 45 with Graves disease. The rearrangement uses TRBV7-2 and TRBJ1-4; weak D call: TRBD1 (6 bases). The CDR3 is CASSSGAATNEKLFF. The CDR3 DNA is TGTGCCAGCAGCTCGGGGGCTGCAACTAATGAAAAACTGTTTTTT.